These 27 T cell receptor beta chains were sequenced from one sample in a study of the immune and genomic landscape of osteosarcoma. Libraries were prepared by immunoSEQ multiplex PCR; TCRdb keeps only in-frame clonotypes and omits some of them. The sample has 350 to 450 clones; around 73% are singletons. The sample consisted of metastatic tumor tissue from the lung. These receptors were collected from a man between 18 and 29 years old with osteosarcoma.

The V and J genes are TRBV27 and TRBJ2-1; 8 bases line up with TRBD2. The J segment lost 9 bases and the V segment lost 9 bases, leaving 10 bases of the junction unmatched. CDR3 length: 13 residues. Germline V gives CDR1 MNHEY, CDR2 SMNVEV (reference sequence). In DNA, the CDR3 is TGTGCCAGTCGAAGCGGGAGTATAGGTGAGCAGTTCTTC. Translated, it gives CASRSGSIGEQFF.

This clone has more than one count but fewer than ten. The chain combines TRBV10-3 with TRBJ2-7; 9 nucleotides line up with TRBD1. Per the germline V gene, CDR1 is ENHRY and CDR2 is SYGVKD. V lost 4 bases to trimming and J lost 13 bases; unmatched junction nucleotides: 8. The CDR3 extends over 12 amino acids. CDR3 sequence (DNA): TGTGCCATCAGTGGAGCGGGACAGGGCTTTTACGTC. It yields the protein CAISGAGQGFYV.

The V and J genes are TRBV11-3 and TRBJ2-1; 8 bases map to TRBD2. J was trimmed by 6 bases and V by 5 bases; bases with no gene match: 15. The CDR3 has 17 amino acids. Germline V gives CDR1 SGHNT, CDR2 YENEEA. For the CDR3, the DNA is TGTGCCAGCAGCCCCGGGAGGGGTGGGAGGGTTATCAATGAGCAGTTCTTC. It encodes CASSPGRGGRVINEQFF.

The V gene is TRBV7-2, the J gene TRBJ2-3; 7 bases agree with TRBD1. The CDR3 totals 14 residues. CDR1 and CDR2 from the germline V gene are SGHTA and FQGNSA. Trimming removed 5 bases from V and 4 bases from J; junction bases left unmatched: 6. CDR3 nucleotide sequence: TGTGCCAGCAGCCGCGACAGGGCTGCAGATACGCAGTATTTT. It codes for CASSRDRAADTQYF. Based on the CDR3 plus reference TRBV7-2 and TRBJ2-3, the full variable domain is GAGVSQSPSNKVTEKGKDVELRCDPISGHTALYWYRQSLGQGLEFLIYFQGNSAPDKSGLPSDRFSAERTGGSVSTLTIQRTQQEDSAVYLCASSRDRAADTQYFGPGTRLTVL.

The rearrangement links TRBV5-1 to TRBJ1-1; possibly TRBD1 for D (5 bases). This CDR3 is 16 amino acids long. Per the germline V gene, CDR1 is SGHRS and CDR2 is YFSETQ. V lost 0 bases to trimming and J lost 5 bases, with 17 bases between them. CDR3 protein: CASSLEVGPSRTEAFF. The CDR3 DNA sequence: TGCGCCAGCAGCTTGGAGGTGGGGCCCTCGAGGACTGAAGCTTTCTTT.

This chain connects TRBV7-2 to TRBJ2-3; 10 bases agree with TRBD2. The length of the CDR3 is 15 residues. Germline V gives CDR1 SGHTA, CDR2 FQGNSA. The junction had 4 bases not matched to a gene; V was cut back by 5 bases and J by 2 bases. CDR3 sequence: CASSPLAGATDTQYF. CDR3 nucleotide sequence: TGTGCCAGCAGCCCCCTAGCGGGGGCCACAGATACGCAGTATTTT.

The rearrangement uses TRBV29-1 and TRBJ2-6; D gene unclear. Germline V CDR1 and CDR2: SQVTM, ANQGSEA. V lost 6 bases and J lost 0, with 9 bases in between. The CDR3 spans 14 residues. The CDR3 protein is CSVQLNSGANVLTF. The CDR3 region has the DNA TGCAGCGTCCAGTTGAACTCTGGGGCCAACGTCCTGACTTTC.

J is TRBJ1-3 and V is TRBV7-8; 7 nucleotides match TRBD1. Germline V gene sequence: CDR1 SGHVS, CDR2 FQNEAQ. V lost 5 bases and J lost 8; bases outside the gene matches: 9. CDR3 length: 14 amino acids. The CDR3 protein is CASSHLGQGDTIYF. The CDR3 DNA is TGTGCCAGCAGCCACTTGGGGCAGGGGGACACCATATATTTT.

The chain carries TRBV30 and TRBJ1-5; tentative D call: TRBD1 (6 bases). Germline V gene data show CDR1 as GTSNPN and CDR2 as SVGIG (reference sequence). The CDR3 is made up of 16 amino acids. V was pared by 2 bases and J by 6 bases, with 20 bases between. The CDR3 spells CAWSKGRGVSGQPQHF. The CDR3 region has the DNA TGTGCCTGGAGTAAGGGCAGGGGAGTATCGGGTCAGCCCCAGCATTTT.

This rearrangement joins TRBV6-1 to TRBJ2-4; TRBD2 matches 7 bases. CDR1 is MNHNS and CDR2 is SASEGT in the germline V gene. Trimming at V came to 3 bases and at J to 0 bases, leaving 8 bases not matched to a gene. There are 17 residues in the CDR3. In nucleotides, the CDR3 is TGTGCCAGCAGTGAGGAGCGGGATGCACTAGCCAAAAACATTCAGTACTTC. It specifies CASSEERDALAKNIQYF.

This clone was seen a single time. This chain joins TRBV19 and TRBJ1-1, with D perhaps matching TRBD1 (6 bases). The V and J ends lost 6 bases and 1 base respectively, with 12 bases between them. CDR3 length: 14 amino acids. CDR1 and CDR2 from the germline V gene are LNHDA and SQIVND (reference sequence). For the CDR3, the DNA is TGTGCCAGTAGGGATGACAGGTCGAACACTGAAGCTTTCTTT. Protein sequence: CASRDDRSNTEAFF.

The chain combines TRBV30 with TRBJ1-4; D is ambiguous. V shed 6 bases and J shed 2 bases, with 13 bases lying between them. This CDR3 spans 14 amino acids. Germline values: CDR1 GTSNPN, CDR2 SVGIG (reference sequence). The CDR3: CACFPGPTNEKLFF. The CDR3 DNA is TGTGCCTGTTTCCCGGGCCCCACTAATGAAAAACTGTTTTTT.

The CDR3 loop is CASSSGTSNSPLHF. CDR3 DNA: TGTGCCAGCAGCTCCGGGACATCCAATTCACCCCTCCACTTT. The chain uses TRBV7-2 and TRBJ1-6, with a tentative D call TRBD1 (6 bases). Germline CDR1 SGHTA, CDR2 FQGNSA. The CDR3 length is 14 residues. The V end was cut by 4 bases, the J end by 7 bases, with 11 bases between.

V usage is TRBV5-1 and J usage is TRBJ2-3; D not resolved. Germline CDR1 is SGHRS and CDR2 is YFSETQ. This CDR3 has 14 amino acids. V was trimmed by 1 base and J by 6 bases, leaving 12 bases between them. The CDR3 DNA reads TGCGCCAGCAGCTTGAGCTCCGGTTCCGATACGCAGTATTTT. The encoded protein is CASSLSSGSDTQYF.

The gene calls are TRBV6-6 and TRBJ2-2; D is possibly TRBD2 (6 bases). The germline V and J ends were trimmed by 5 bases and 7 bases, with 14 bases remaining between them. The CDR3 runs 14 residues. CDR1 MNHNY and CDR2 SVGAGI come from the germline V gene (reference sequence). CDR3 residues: CASSARLGVGELFF. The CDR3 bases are TGTGCCAGCAGTGCCCGACTAGGTGTCGGGGAGCTGTTTTTT.

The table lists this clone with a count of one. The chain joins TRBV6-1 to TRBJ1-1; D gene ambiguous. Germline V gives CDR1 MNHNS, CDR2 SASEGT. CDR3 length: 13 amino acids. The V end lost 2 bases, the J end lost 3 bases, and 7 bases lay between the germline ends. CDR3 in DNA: TGTGCCAGCAGTGAAACGAAGCACACTGAAGCTTTCTTT. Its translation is CASSETKHTEAFF.

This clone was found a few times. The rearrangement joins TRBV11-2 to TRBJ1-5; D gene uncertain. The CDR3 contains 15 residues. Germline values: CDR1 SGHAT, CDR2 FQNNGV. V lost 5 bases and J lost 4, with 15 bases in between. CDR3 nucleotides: TGTGCCAGCAGCCGGACCCCGGGAGAAAATCAGCCCCAGCATTTT. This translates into CASSRTPGENQPQHF.

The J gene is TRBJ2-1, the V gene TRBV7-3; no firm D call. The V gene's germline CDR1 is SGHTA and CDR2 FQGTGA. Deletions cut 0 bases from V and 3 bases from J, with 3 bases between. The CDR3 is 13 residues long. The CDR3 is CASSLTGYNEQFF. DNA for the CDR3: TGTGCCAGCAGCTTAACAGGCTACAATGAGCAGTTCTTC.

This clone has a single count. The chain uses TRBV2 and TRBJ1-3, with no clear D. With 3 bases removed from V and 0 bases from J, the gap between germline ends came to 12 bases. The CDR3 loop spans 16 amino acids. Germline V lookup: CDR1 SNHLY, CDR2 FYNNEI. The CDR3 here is CASSEHGRSSGNTIYF. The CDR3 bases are TGTGCCAGCAGTGAGCATGGCAGGAGCTCTGGAAACACCATATATTTT.

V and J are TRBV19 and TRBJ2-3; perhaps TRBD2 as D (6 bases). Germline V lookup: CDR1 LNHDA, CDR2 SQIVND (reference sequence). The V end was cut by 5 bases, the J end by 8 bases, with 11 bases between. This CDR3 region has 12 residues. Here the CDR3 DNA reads TGTGCCAGTAGTCATAGCGGCGGTACGCAGTATTTT. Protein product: CASSHSGGTQYF.

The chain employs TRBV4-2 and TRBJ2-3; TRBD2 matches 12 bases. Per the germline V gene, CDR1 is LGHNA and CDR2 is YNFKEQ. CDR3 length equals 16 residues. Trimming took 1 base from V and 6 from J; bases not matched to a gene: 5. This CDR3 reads CASSQASGGAGDTQYF. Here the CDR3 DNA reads TGTGCCAGCAGCCAAGCTAGCGGGGGGGCCGGGGATACGCAGTATTTT.

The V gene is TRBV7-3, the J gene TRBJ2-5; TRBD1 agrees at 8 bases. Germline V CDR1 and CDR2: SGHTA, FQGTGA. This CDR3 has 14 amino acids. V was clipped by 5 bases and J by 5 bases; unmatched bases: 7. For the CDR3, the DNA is TGTGCCAGCAGCCGTACAGGGGGGACGGAGACCCAGTACTTC. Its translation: CASSRTGGTETQYF. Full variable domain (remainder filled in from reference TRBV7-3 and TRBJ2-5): GAGVSQTPSNKVTEKGKYVELRCDPISGHTALYWYRQSLGQGPEFLIYFQGTGAADDSGLPNDRFFAVRPEGSVSTLKIQRTERGDSAVYLCASSRTGGTETQYFGPGTRLLVL.

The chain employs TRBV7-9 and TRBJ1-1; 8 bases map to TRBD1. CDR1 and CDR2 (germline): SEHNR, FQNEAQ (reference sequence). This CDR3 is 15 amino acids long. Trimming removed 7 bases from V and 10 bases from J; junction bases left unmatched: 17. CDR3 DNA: TGTGCCAGCAACCCGACTCAGGGGGCACGTATTGGAGCTTTCTTT. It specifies CASNPTQGARIGAFF.

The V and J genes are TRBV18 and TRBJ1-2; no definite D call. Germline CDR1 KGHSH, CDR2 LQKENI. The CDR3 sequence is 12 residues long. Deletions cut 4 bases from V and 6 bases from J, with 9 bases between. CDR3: CASSLHGDGYTF. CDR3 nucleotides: TGTGCCAGCTCACTACACGGGGATGGCTACACCTTC. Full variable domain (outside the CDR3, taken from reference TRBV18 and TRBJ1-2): NAGVMQNPRHLVRRRGQEARLRCSPMKGHSHVYWYRQLPEEGLKFMVYLQKENIIDESGMPKERFSAEFPKEGPSILRIQQVVRGDSAAYFCASSLHGDGYTFGSGTRLTVV.

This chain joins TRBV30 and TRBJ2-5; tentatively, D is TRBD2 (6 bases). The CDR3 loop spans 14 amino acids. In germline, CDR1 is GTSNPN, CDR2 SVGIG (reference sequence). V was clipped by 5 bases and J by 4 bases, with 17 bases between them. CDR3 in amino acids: CAWGAGPGGETQYF. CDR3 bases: TGTGCCTGGGGAGCAGGCCCCGGGGGAGAGACCCAGTACTTC.

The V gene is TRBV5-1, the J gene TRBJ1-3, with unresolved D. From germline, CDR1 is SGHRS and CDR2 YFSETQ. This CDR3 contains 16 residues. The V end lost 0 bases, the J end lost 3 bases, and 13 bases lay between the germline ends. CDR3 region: CASSLAGRTGGNTIYF. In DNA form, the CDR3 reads TGCGCCAGCAGCTTGGCCGGGAGAACCGGTGGAAACACCATATATTTT. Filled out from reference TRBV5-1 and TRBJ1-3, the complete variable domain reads KAGVTQTPRYLIKTRGQQVTLSCSPISGHRSVSWYQQTPGQGLQFLFEYFSETQRNKGNFPGRFSGRQFSNSRSEMNVSTLELGDSALYLCASSLAGRTGGNTIYFGEGSWLTVV.

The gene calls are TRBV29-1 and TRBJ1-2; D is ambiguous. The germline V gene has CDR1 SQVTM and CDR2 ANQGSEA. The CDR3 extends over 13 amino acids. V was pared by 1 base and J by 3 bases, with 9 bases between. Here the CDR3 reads CSVEAIGYYGYTF. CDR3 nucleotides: TGCAGCGTTGAAGCTATAGGGTACTATGGCTACACCTTC.